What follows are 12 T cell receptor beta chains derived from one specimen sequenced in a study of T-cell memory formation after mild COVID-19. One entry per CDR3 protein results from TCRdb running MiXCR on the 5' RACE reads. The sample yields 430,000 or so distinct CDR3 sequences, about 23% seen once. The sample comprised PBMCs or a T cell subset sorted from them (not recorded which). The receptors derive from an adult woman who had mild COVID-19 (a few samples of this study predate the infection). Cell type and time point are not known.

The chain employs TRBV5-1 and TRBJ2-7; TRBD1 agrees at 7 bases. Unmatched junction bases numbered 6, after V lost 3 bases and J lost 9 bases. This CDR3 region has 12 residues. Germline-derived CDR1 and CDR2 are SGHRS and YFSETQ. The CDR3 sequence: CASSSDRVPQYF. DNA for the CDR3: TGCGCCAGCAGCTCCGACAGGGTTCCGCAGTACTTC.

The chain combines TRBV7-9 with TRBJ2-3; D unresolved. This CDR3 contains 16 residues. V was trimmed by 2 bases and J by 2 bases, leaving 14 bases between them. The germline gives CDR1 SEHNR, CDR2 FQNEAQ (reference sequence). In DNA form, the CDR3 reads TGTGCCAGCAGCTTACCCGTCCGAGAGCCCACAGATACGCAGTATTTT. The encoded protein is CASSLPVREPTDTQYF. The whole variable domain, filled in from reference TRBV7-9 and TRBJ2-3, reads DTGVSQNPRHKITKRGQNVTFRCDPISEHNRLYWYRQTLGQGPEFLTYFQNEAQLEKSRLLSDRFSAERPKGSFSTLEIQRTEQGDSAMYLCASSLPVREPTDTQYFGPGTRLTVL.

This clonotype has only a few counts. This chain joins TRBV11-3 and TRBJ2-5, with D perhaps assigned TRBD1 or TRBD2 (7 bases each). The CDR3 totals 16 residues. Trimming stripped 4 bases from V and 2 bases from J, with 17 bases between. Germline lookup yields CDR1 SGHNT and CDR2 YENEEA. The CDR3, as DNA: TGTGCCAGCAGCTCGCATTCGGGGGGACAGCAAGAGACCCAGTACTTC. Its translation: CASSSHSGGQQETQYF.

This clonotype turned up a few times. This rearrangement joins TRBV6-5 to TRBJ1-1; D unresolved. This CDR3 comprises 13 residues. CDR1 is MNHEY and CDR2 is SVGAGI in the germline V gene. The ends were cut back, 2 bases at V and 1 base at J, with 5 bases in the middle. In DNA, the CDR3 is TGTGCCAGCAGTTACCAGGCGAACACTGAAGCTTTCTTT. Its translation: CASSYQANTEAFF.

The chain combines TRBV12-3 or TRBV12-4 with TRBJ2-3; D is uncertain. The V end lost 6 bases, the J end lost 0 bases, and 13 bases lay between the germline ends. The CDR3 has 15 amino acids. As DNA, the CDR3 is TGTGCCAGCAGACCGATAGCTATGAGCACAGATACGCAGTATTTT. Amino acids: CASRPIAMSTDTQYF.

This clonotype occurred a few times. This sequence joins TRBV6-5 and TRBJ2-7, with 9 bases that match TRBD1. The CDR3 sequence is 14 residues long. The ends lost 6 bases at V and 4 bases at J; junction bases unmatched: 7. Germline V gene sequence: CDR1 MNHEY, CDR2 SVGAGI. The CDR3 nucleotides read TGTGCCAGCAGCCGTGGACAGGGGATATACGAGCAGTACTTC. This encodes CASSRGQGIYEQYF.

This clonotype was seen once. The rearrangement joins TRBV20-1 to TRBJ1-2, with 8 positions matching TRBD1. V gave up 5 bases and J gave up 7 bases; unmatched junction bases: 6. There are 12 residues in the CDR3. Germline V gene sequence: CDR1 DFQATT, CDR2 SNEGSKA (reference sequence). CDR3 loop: CSALRTGGGYTF. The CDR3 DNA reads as TGCAGTGCTCTTAGAACAGGGGGTGGCTACACCTTC.

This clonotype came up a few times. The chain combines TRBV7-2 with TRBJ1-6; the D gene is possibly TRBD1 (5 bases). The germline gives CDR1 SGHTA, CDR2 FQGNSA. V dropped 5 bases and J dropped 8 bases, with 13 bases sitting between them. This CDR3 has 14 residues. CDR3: CASSPAGYYSPLHF. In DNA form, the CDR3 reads TGTGCCAGCAGCCCCGCAGGGTATTATTCACCCCTCCACTTT. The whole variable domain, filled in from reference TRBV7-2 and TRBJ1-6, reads GAGVSQSPSNKVTEKGKDVELRCDPISGHTALYWYRQSLGQGLEFLIYFQGNSAPDKSGLPSDRFSAERTGGSVSTLTIQRTQQEDSAVYLCASSPAGYYSPLHFGNGTRLTVT.

In DNA form, the CDR3 reads TGTGCCAGCAGCCAAGAACACTCTGGGTTCACCGGGGAGCTGTTTTTT. It translates to CASSQEHSGFTGELFF. This chain connects TRBV14 to TRBJ2-2; D gene uncertain. The CDR3 contains 16 residues. V dropped 0 bases and J dropped 4 bases, with 12 bases sitting between them. Germline V gives CDR1 SGHDN, CDR2 FVKESK.

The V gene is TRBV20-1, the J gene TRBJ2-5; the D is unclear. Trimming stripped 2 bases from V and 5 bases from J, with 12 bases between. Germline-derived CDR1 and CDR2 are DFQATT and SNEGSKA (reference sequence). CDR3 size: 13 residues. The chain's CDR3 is CSARWIATETQYF. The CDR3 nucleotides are TGCAGTGCTAGATGGATAGCTACGGAGACCCAGTACTTC.

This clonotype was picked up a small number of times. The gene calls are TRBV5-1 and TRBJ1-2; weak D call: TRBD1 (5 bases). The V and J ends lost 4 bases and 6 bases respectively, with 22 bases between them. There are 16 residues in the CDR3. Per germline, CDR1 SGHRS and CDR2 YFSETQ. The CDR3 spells CASSNMPGQSVDGYTF. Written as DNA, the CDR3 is TGCGCCAGCAGCAATATGCCTGGACAATCCGTCGATGGCTACACCTTC.

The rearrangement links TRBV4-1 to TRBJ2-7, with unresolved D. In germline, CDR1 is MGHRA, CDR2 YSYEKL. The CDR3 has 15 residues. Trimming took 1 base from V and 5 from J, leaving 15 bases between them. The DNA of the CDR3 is TGCGCCAGCAGCCAAGCGCCAGGAAGTGGCAACGAGCAGTACTTC. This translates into CASSQAPGSGNEQYF.